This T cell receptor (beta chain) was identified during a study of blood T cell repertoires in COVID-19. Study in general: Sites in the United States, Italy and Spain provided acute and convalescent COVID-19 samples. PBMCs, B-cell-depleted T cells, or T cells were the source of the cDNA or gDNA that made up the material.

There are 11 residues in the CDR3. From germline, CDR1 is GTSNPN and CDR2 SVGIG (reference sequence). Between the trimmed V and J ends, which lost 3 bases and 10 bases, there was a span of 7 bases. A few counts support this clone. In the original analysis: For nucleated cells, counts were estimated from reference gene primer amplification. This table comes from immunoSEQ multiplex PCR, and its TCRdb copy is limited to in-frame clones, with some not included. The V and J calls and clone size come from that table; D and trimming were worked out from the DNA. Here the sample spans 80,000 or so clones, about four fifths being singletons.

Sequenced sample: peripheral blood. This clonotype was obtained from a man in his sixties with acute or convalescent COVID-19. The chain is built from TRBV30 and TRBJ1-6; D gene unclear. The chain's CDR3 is CAWSRRSPLHF. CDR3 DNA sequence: TGTGCCTGGAGCCGCAGGTCACCCCTCCACTTT.